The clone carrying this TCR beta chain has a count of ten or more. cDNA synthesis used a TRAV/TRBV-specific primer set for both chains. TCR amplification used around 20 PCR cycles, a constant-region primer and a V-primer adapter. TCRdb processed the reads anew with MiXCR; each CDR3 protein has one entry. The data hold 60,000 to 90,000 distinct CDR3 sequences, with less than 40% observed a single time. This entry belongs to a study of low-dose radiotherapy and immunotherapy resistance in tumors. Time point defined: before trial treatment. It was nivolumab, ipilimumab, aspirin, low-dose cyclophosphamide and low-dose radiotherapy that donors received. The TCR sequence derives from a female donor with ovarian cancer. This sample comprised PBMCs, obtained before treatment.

The CDR3 loop is CASSHDDEAASNEKLFF. In DNA, the CDR3 is TGCGCCAGCAGTCACGACGACGAGGCAGCCAGTAATGAAAAACTGTTTTTT. The genes are TRBV23-1 and TRBJ1-4; D is undetermined. TRBV23-1 is identified as an open reading frame with a role that is uncertain. The V gene lost 3 bases and the J gene lost 4 bases, with 18 bases spanning the gap. The CDR3 totals 17 residues.